This entry is about one TCR beta chain. The sample belongs to a study of T cell clonotyping in hematopoietic cell transplantation. The table came from immunoSEQ multiplex PCR; TCRdb's copy has only in-frame clones and leaves some out. The sample holds around 13,000 clones, 70% to 85% seen once. V shed 7 bases and J shed 2 bases, with 10 bases lying between them. Germline lookup yields CDR1 SGHRS and CDR2 YFSETQ. The length of the CDR3 is 12 residues. This TCR came from a female patient aged 40-50 years who had an allogeneic stem cell transplant from a related donor, so T cells may come from the graft donor. Some clones in this sample may be carry-over from other donors' samples. The sequenced sample was PBMCs, obtained 100 days after allogeneic stem cell transplant. The rearrangement uses TRBV5-1 and TRBJ2-7; possible D gene TRBD2, 6 bases. The DNA for the CDR3 is TGCGCCAGCTCTAGCGCACCCTACGAGCAGTACTTC. Translation: CASSSAPYEQYF.